The T cell receptor beta chain under discussion was sequenced for a study of blood T cell repertoires in COVID-19 (dated by TCRdb to 2020 to 2022). About the investigation overall: The collaborator samples originated in the United States, Italy and Spain and spanned the acute and convalescent phases of COVID-19. The prospective study material was composed of cDNA or gDNA derived from T cells, B-cell-depleted T cells, or PBMCs. Nearly every sample came with metadata listing a de-identified subject ID, COVID-19 status, age in years and sex. The samples were drawn from two sources: the first 160 participants of the ongoing ImmuneRACE study, and fewer than 1,500 subjects contributed by 6 global collaborators. The dataset comprised deeply sampled blood TCRbeta repertoires from subjects exposed to, actively infected with, or recovered from COVID-19. HLA class I and class II types, where available, came from metadata supplied by the sample provider rather than from assay-based typing. The repertoires were made available in a free public database intended to serve as a resource for research on the immune response to SARS-CoV-2. The study at large found these results: The quantity of clinical and demographic metadata differed by source and by participant and was supplied without curation.

This clone was counted a few times. The specificity of this receptor is unknown. Qualities for individual bases were not recorded, and no much larger clone is one base off. The V and J ends are trimmed by 3 bases and 9 bases, leaving 15 bases between them. From the cysteine through the phenylalanine, the CDR3 covers 15 amino acids. Of all the DNA, just the CDR3 is kept, 45 bases in frame from base 1. CDR1 and CDR2 were assigned from the germline V gene (reference sequence) as LGHDT and YNNKEL. TCRbeta CDR3 regions were amplified from genomic DNA by means of the immunoSEQ Assay, a bias-controlled multiplex PCR. Per the authors' processing: Within the assay, amplification of reference gene primers was used to estimate how many nucleated cells each sample contained. Sequence reads were collapsed and filtered to measure the absolute abundance of every unique TCRbeta CDR3 rearrangement. Productive Simpson clonality was computed per sample as the square root of Simpson's diversity index over productive rearrangements. What TCRdb holds here is the immuneACCESS table cut down to in-frame rearrangements. Part of the clones is not present; checked against another copy, under half of the missing clones reflect an unresolved V gene, and the others are unexplained. V and J calls and clone size are those listed in that table; D and trimming were worked out from the DNA. The sample profile shows 73,000 or so clones; more than 90% of them were found once. The ten biggest clones cover around 13% of the sample.

The collaborating institutions used their own protocols to collect whole blood in K2EDTA tubes. Collaborator samples were shipped for TCRbeta analysis as frozen whole blood, isolated PBMCs, or DNA extracted from either sample type. Sequences were obtained from peripheral blood. Recombination connected TRBV3-1 (or the pseudogene TRBV3-2) to TRBJ1-6; TRBD1 could be the D gene, as 6 bases match. This TCR derives from a human donor with active COVID-19. The donor label of this sample is uncertain. Read as DNA, the sequence is TGTGCCAGCAGCCACGAACAGGGAGGGCGTTCACCCCTCCACTTT. Its protein reads: CASSHEQGGRSPLHF.